The TCR beta chain under discussion was sequenced for a study of T and B cells in COVID-19 patients. Overall study findings and caveats: Clonality of TRB repertoires was high in active COVID-19; recovery brought above-healthy diversity and richness. Symptomatic-phase blood samples from mildly ill patients and early samples from severe cases were scarce. The recovered cohort had more than 2,000 exclusive TCR clusters, including some 33 low generation probability clusters.

Trimming removed 0 bases from V and 6 bases from J, with 13 bases in between. The CDR3 is made up of 15 amino acids. Germline V lookup: CDR1 SGHKS, CDR2 YYEKEE (reference sequence). TRB rearrangements were amplified by multiplex PCR with BIOMED2 TRB-A/B primers. TCRdb processed the multiplex PCR reads anew with MiXCR; each CDR3 protein has one entry. The sample has 3,500 to 4,500 distinct CDR3 sequences; less than 30% are singletons. From blood, about 240-550 ng of genomic DNA served as TRB template. There are a few counts of this clonotype. Its antigen is currently unknown. This chain links TRBV5-5 with TRBJ1-5; possibly TRBD1 for D (6 bases). The clonotype comes from a human donor with active COVID-19. Sequenced material: blood. The CDR3 DNA is TGTGCCAGCAGCTTGGGGAACAGGGATGCTCAGCCCCAGCATTTT. It encodes CASSLGNRDAQPQHF.